A selection of T cell receptor beta chains follows, all from one sample in a study of post-analysis software for immune sequencing data. TCRdb re-called the PCR reads through MiXCR, storing one row per CDR3 protein. The table lists hundreds of thousands of distinct CDR3 sequences, 35% to 40% of them singletons. The sequencing sample was made of blood. The receptors come from a girl aged 5 to 17 with multiple sclerosis. Each CDR3 is given with its conserved first and last residue. D genes are given only for firm matches. Rows may omit the clone size; those that give it use once, few, many or a size class.

D	V	size	J	DNA	CDR3
.	TRBV25-1	few	TRBJ2-7	TGTGCCAGCAGGACCGGGACATCGCACGAGCAGTACTTC	CASRTGTSHEQYF
.	TRBV20-1	many	TRBJ2-3	TGCAGTGCTAGAGATGAGGAGGTCACAGATACGCAGTATTTT	CSARDEEVTDTQYF
TRBD1	TRBV19	.	TRBJ1-2	TGTGCCACTAAGACAGGGGTCAGTAACTATGGCTACACCTTC	CATKTGVSNYGYTF
TRBD2	TRBV5-5	many	TRBJ2-3	TGTGCCAGCAGCCCCGGGACTAGCCGGGATACGCAGTATTTT	CASSPGTSRDTQYF
.	TRBV6-1	many	TRBJ1-2	TGTGCCAGCAGTGAAGCAGTCAAACAGGCTGGCTACACCTTC	CASSEAVKQAGYTF
.	TRBV20-1	many	TRBJ2-5	TGCAGTGCCAGACCTAACCAAGAGACCCAGTACTTC	CSARPNQETQYF
.	TRBV3-1	.	TRBJ1-1	TGTGCCAGCAGCCAAGTCTCAGGGAGCACTGAAGCTTTCTTT	CASSQVSGSTEAFF
.	TRBV3-1	.	TRBJ2-2	TGTGCCAGCGTAGAGCGGGCGAACACCGGGGAGCTGTTTTTT	CASVERANTGELFF
.	TRBV5-6	many	TRBJ2-6	TGTGACAGCAGCTTGGAAAACCTCTCTGGGGCCAACGTCCTGACTTTC	CDSSLENLSGANVLTF
TRBD2	TRBV28	many	TRBJ2-7	TGTGCCAGCAGTCCTCAAACCGGGACTAGGAAATACGAGCAGTACTTC	CASSPQTGTRKYEQYF
.	TRBV7-9	.	TRBJ2-7	TGTGCCAGCAGTTCCGGGCGCGGGGGCTCCTACAATGAGCAGTACTTC	CASSSGRGGSYNEQYF
.	TRBV18	few	TRBJ1-2	TGTGCCAGCTCATCGGCCGACAGGAGAGCCTGCTACACCTTC	CASSSADRRACYTF
TRBD1	TRBV7-9	few	TRBJ1-5	TGTGCCAGCAGCTTAGATGAGGGACAGGGGGCTGATCAGCCCCAGCATTTT	CASSLDEGQGADQPQHF
.	TRBV5-1	many	TRBJ2-1	TGCGCCAGCAGCTTGCAAGCGGGCTCCTACAATGAGCAGTTCTTC	CASSLQAGSYNEQFF
TRBD2	TRBV7-2	many	TRBJ2-5	TGTGCCAGCAGCTCTAGCGGGGGGGTGGAGACCCAGTACTTC	CASSSSGGVETQYF
TRBD1	TRBV5-1	.	TRBJ1-4	TGCGCCGGCAGCACAACAGGGGTTGCAACTAATGAAAAACTGTTTTTT	CAGSTTGVATNEKLFF
.	TRBV3-1	many	TRBJ2-6	TGTGCCAGCAGCCAAGAAATTGATCTCTCTGGGGCCAACGTCCTGACTTTC	CASSQEIDLSGANVLTF
TRBD1	TRBV5-1	.	TRBJ2-5	TGCGCCAGCAGCCATAAACAGGGGGGCAATGAGCAGTACTTC	CASSHKQGGNEQYF
.	TRBV5-5	few	TRBJ2-2	TGTGCCAGCAGCTCCGGGCCGAACACCGGGGAGCTGTTTTTT	CASSSGPNTGELFF
.	TRBV2	few	TRBJ2-7	TGTGCCAGCAGTGTTCTGGGGTTCGAGCAGTACTTC	CASSVLGFEQYF
TRBD1	TRBV11-2	many	TRBJ1-2	TGTGCCAGCAGCCGAATGGGACAGGCCTATGGCTACACCTTC	CASSRMGQAYGYTF
.	TRBV21-1	.	TRBJ1-1	TGTGCCAGCCGGACAGGGGACGCTTTCTTT	CASRTGDAFF
.	TRBV20-1	few	TRBJ1-1	TGCAGTGCTAGAGACGGGCGCCCGGGGACTGAAGCTTTCTTT	CSARDGRPGTEAFF
.	TRBV5-1	many	TRBJ2-3	TGCGCCAGCAGCCCCCAGACCGGAGATACGCAGTATTTT	CASSPQTGDTQYF
TRBD1	TRBV20-1	.	TRBJ1-4	TGCAGTGCACTGACAGGGGATGGCGAAAAACTGTTTTTT	CSALTGDGEKLFF
.	TRBV9	.	TRBJ2-1	TGTGCCAGCAGCGGAGGTGAGCAGTTCTTC	CASSGGEQFF
.	TRBV6-2/TRBV6-3	.	TRBJ2-7	TGTGCCAGCAGTTGGGGAACATGGGGGGAGCAGTACTTC	CASSWGTWGEQYF
.	TRBV30	few	TRBJ1-2	TGTGCCTGGAGTGCGGGGACCGCCTATGGCTACACCTTC	CAWSAGTAYGYTF
.	TRBV20-1	many	TRBJ1-1	TGCAGTGCTAGGGTCAGGCCTAACACTGAAGCTTTCTTT	CSARVRPNTEAFF
.	TRBV4-1	.	TRBJ1-2	TGCGCCAGCAGCCCAGGACAGTATGGCTATGGCTACACCTTC	CASSPGQYGYGYTF
TRBD1	TRBV29-1	.	TRBJ2-2	TGCAGCGTCACCGGACAGGGGAGCACCGGGGAGCTGTTTTTT	CSVTGQGSTGELFF
.	TRBV7-2	.	TRBJ1-5	TGTGCCAGCAGCTTAGTCGCAGGGGACAATCAGCCCCAGCATTTT	CASSLVAGDNQPQHF
.	TRBV20-1	many	TRBJ1-1	TGCAGTGCCCCAGGCCCCCGGGACACTGAAGCTTTCTTT	CSAPGPRDTEAFF
.	TRBV7-9	many	TRBJ1-2	TGTGCCAGCAGCCAAAAGGGAAACTATGGCTACACCTTC	CASSQKGNYGYTF
.	TRBV20-1	many	TRBJ2-1	TGCAGTGCTAGACGGACGTCTGGGTACAATGAGCAGTTCTTC	CSARRTSGYNEQFF
TRBD1	TRBV20-1	many	TRBJ1-4	TGCAGTGCCGCTTCCGGGACAGGGGATGAAAAACTGTTTTTT	CSAASGTGDEKLFF
.	TRBV7-2	once	TRBJ2-4	TGTGCCAGCAGCTTACTACTAGGCGGTCCCAACATTCAGTACTTC	CASSLLLGGPNIQYF
.	TRBV3-1	many	TRBJ1-1	TGTGCCAGCACCTTCGGAACGAACACTGAAGCTTTCTTT	CASTFGTNTEAFF